Listed below are T cell receptor beta chains from one sample, sequenced in a study of T cells after yellow fever vaccination. TCRdb reprocessed the 5' RACE reads with MiXCR, giving one entry per CDR3 protein. This table holds 100,000 to 150,000 distinct CDR3 sequences, 8.9% found once. Specimen: CD8+ T cells sorted from PBMCs, collected on the day of the yellow fever booster vaccination. These TCRs come from a man aged 18-30 years who received the YFV17D yellow fever vaccine. Each CDR3 is given with its conserved first and last residue. Each record gives: V gene, clone size, D gene, J gene, CDR3 DNA, CDR3 protein. The D gene is left open where the match is weak. Clone size is given for some rows only: seen once, a few or many times, or a class if the clone is expanded.

TRBV7-2,few,-,TRBJ1-2,TGTGCCAGCAGCTTCAGGTTTGGGACACCCATCCACTATGGCTACACCTTC,CASSFRFGTPIHYGYTF
TRBV12-3/TRBV12-4,few,TRBD2,TRBJ2-3,TGTGCCAGCAGCAACTGGGGGAGCGGGGGACCAGATACGCAGTATTTT,CASSNWGSGGPDTQYF
TRBV5-1,few,-,TRBJ2-1,TGCGCCAGCAGCTTCCCAGGGCCCTACAATGAGCAGTTCTTC,CASSFPGPYNEQFF
TRBV7-8,-,-,TRBJ2-3,TGTGCCAGCAGCTTATGGGGAAGGGCAGATACGCAGTATTTT,CASSLWGRADTQYF
TRBV29-1,-,-,TRBJ2-3,TGCAGCGTGGGGCCGGGGACGGCAGATACGCAGTATTTT,CSVGPGTADTQYF
TRBV7-2,many,TRBD2,TRBJ2-5,TGTGCCAGCAGCTTACTAGCGGGGGGGCTAGAGACCCAGTACTTC,CASSLLAGGLETQYF
TRBV5-4,-,-,TRBJ1-2,TGTGCCAGCAGCGACCAGATTTTCTATGGCTACACCTTC,CASSDQIFYGYTF
TRBV5-1,-,TRBD1,TRBJ1-6,TGCGCCAGCAGCTTTAGGACAGGTGGTAATTCACCCCTCCACTTT,CASSFRTGGNSPLHF
TRBV20-1,-,-,TRBJ1-5,TGCAGTGCTAGACCCGGTGCAGGGGGCAATCAGCCCCAGCATTTT,CSARPGAGGNQPQHF
TRBV7-8,few,-,TRBJ1-6,TGTGCCAGCAGCGAGCCCTTTCGGAATTCACCCCTCCACTTT,CASSEPFRNSPLHF
TRBV5-4,few,-,TRBJ2-2,TGTGCCAGCAGCTTGGTGGGGGGCACCACCGGGGAGCTGTTTTTT,CASSLVGGTTGELFF
TRBV21-1,-,-,TRBJ2-5,TGTGCCGAACGAATTCGGGTCCAAGAGACCCAGTACTTC,CAERIRVQETQYF
TRBV29-1,few,-,TRBJ2-2,TGCAGCGTTGAATATGACGCCCCCGGGGAGCTGTTTTTT,CSVEYDAPGELFF
TRBV7-9,few,-,TRBJ2-3,TGTGCCAGCAGCACTCGGGACTCAAATCAGGTCGATACGCAGTATTTT,CASSTRDSNQVDTQYF
TRBV4-1,few,-,TRBJ2-2,TGCGCCAGCAGCCAAGATATGAGCGTACACACCGGGGAGCTGTTTTTT,CASSQDMSVHTGELFF
TRBV7-9,few,-,TRBJ1-5,TGTGCCAGCAGCTTAGAGGTTGGGGACAGCAATCAGCCCCAGCATTTT,CASSLEVGDSNQPQHF
TRBV7-9,many,-,TRBJ2-3,TGTGCCAGCAGCCCACGGACCCCGAGCACAGATACGCAGTATTTT,CASSPRTPSTDTQYF
TRBV20-1,-,-,TRBJ1-4,TGCAGTGCTAGTCTCGGGTTAGAACTGTTTTTT,CSASLGLELFF
TRBV7-2,few,TRBD2,TRBJ2-5,TGTGCCAGCAGCTCCCCGGGGGGGCCAGGGGAGACCCAGTACTTC,CASSSPGGPGETQYF
TRBV6-6,few,TRBD2,TRBJ2-3,TGTGCCAGCAGACTCCTAGCGGGGGGGCCCGCAGATACGCAGTATTTT,CASRLLAGGPADTQYF
TRBV6-2/TRBV6-3,few,-,TRBJ2-5,TGTGCCAGCAGTTACTCCATGCGTACGAAGGGGATGAGCCAAGAGACCCAGTACTTC,CASSYSMRTKGMSQETQYF
TRBV20-1,few,TRBD2,TRBJ2-1,TGCAGTGCGGAACTAGCGGGGGAATACAATGAGCAGTTCTTC,CSAELAGEYNEQFF
TRBV4-1,few,-,TRBJ1-1,TGCGCCAGCACCCTTGGGGGGTTTGGCACTGAAGCTTTCTTT,CASTLGGFGTEAFF
TRBV6-5,few,-,TRBJ1-5,TGTGCCAGCAGTTACGGGCAGGGGATTCAGCCCCAGCATTTT,CASSYGQGIQPQHF
TRBV20-1,few,-,TRBJ2-7,TGCAGTGCTACGCACCGGGACACCTACGAGCAGTACTTC,CSATHRDTYEQYF
TRBV6-5,many,TRBD1,TRBJ2-3,TGTGCCAGCAGTGGACAGGGGGGCCCCACAGATACGCAGTATTTT,CASSGQGGPTDTQYF
TRBV4-1,-,-,TRBJ2-7,TGCGCCAGCAGCCACCCGGGGGCTTCCTACGAGCAGTACTTC,CASSHPGASYEQYF
TRBV6-2/TRBV6-3,few,TRBD2,TRBJ2-3,TGTGCCAGCGGAAAACGTCAATCGCAAAGCGGGGCCCGCACAGATACGCAGTATTTT,CASGKRQSQSGARTDTQYF
TRBV29-1,-,-,TRBJ2-5,TGCAGCGTTGAGGGTAGCGGATTCCAAGAGACCCAGTACTTC,CSVEGSGFQETQYF
TRBV19,few,-,TRBJ2-6,TGTGCCAGTAGCCCTATGTGGGGGGTCTATTCCTCTGGGGCCAACGTCCTGACTTTC,CASSPMWGVYSSGANVLTF
TRBV27,-,-,TRBJ2-7,TGTGCCAGCGGTTTAATCGGGGACCCCTACGAGCAGTACTTC,CASGLIGDPYEQYF
TRBV29-1,many,TRBD1,TRBJ2-1,TGCAGCACGGGACAGGACAATGAGCAGTTCTTC,CSTGQDNEQFF
TRBV7-2,-,-,TRBJ1-1,TGTGCCAGCAGCTTAGCTGGTGGGGGGGCGAGAACTGAAGCTTTCTTT,CASSLAGGGARTEAFF
TRBV6-5,-,TRBD1,TRBJ2-1,TGTGCCAGCAGTACCCCACAGGGGGCTGAGCAGTTCTTC,CASSTPQGAEQFF
TRBV29-1,many,TRBD1,TRBJ2-1,TGCAGCGTTTATCCGGGACAGGGGGTTTCCAATGAGCAGTTCTTC,CSVYPGQGVSNEQFF
TRBV12-3/TRBV12-4,-,TRBD1,TRBJ1-6,TGTGCCAGCAGTTTACAGGGGGCGAGCGGTTCACCCCTCCACTTT,CASSLQGASGSPLHF
TRBV6-2/TRBV6-3,-,-,TRBJ2-3,TGTGCCAGCAGTTACGCCGGGCTAGCTGGCACAGATACGCAGTATTTT,CASSYAGLAGTDTQYF
TRBV19,few,-,TRBJ2-1,TGTGCCAGTAGTATACTCAGGGACGATGAGCAGTTCTTC,CASSILRDDEQFF
TRBV6-5,-,-,TRBJ2-5,TGTGCCAGCAGTCTAACAGGAGGAGAGACCCAGTACTTC,CASSLTGGETQYF
TRBV7-9,few,TRBD1,TRBJ2-3,TGTGCCAGCAGCGGTTGGGACAGGGGCACAGATACGCAGTATTTT,CASSGWDRGTDTQYF
TRBV5-1,many,-,TRBJ2-3,TGCGCCAGCAGCTTTAGATCGGGGATACTACGCACAGATACGCAGTATTTT,CASSFRSGILRTDTQYF
TRBV6-2/TRBV6-3,-,-,TRBJ1-5,TGTGCCAGCAGTTACTCGAGAGTGTTGGAGCCCCAGCATTTT,CASSYSRVLEPQHF
TRBV27,few,TRBD1,TRBJ1-6,TGTGCCAGCAGGGGACAGAGATATAATTCACCCCTCCACTTT,CASRGQRYNSPLHF
TRBV9,few,TRBD1,TRBJ1-6,TGTGCCAGCAGCGTAGAAGGGGGCGGGTCACCCCTCCACTTT,CASSVEGGGSPLHF
TRBV12-3/TRBV12-4,-,TRBD2,TRBJ2-1,TGTGCCAGCACGCTAGCGGGGGGTATTAATGAGCAGTTCTTC,CASTLAGGINEQFF